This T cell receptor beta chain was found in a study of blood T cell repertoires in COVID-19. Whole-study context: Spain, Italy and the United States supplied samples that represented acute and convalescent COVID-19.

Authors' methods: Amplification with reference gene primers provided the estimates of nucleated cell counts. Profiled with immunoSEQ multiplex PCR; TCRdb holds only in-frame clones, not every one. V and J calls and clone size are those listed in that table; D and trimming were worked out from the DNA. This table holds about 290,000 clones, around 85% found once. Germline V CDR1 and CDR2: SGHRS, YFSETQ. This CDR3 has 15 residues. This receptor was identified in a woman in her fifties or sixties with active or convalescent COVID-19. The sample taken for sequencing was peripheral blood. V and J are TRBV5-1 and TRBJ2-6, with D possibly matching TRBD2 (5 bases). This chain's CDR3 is CPPSPRPGGANVLTF. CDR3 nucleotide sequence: TGCCCCCCCAGCCCGCGACCGGGGGGGGCCAACGTCCTGACTTTC.